A selection of T cell receptor beta chains follows, all from one sample in a study of T-cell reconstitution after alpha-beta-depleted transplantation in children. One entry per CDR3 protein results from TCRdb running MiXCR on the PCR reads. The sample holds about 830,000 distinct CDR3 sequences, roughly 15% seen once. Specimen: PBMCs, mostly from graft donor cells, collected 360 days after TCRalphabeta/CD19-depleted stem cell transplant. The receptors were gathered from a male patient aged 10 to 17 who had a stem cell transplant for acute lymphoblastic leukemia, so the T cells may come from the graft donor. Both conserved end residues are part of each CDR3. Each record gives: V gene, D gene, J gene, clone size, CDR3 protein, CDR3 DNA. The D gene is left open where the match is weak. Size tells how often a clone was seen (once, few, many) or the class of an expanded clone, and some rows leave it out.

V: TRBV20-1; D: TRBD2; J: TRBJ2-7; size: -; CDR3: CSAVPGTSGFYEQYF; DNA: TGCAGTGCTGTCCCCGGGACTAGCGGCTTCTACGAGCAGTACTTC
V: TRBV12-3/TRBV12-4; D: -; J: TRBJ2-3; size: few; CDR3: CASSFQAPQYF; DNA: TGTGCCAGCAGTTTCCAGGCCCCGCAGTATTTT
V: TRBV3-1; D: TRBD2; J: TRBJ2-1; size: few; CDR3: CASSQDSGLAGDNEQFF; DNA: TGTGCCAGCAGCCAAGATAGCGGACTAGCGGGAGACAATGAGCAGTTCTTC
V: TRBV18; D: TRBD2; J: TRBJ2-1; size: few; CDR3: CASSQTRTSYNEQFF; DNA: TGTGCCAGCTCCCAAACTAGGACTAGCTACAATGAGCAGTTCTTC
V: TRBV2; D: -; J: TRBJ1-5; size: -; CDR3: CASRGGYLQGSNQPQHF; DNA: TGTGCCAGCAGGGGGGGGTATCTACAGGGAAGCAATCAGCCCCAGCATTTT
V: TRBV5-1; D: TRBD1; J: TRBJ2-3; size: few; CDR3: CASSLDGQGASGTDTQYF; DNA: TGCGCCAGCAGCTTGGATGGACAGGGGGCTTCCGGCACAGATACGCAGTATTTT
V: TRBV28; D: -; J: TRBJ1-1; size: -; CDR3: CASSSPRRMNTEAFF; DNA: TGTGCCAGCAGTTCCCCTAGAAGGATGAACACTGAAGCTTTCTTT
V: TRBV19; D: -; J: TRBJ2-2; size: -; CDR3: CASSIGQLGLSGELFF; DNA: TGTGCCAGTAGTATAGGTCAGCTAGGTTTATCCGGGGAGCTGTTTTTT
V: TRBV10-3; D: TRBD1; J: TRBJ1-6; size: few; CDR3: CAITRDRGNSPLHF; DNA: TGTGCCATCACCCGGGACAGGGGAAATTCACCCCTCCACTTT
V: TRBV4-1; D: -; J: TRBJ2-3; size: -; CDR3: CASSQSTGWGITDTQYF; DNA: TGCGCCAGCAGCCAATCTACGGGATGGGGGATCACAGATACGCAGTATTTT
V: TRBV7-8; D: -; J: TRBJ1-5; size: few; CDR3: CASSSDSGVYSNQPQHF; DNA: TGTGCCAGCAGCTCCGACTCGGGGGTCTATAGCAATCAGCCCCAGCATTTT
V: TRBV28; D: -; J: TRBJ1-5; size: -; CDR3: CASSLQGMLEPQHF; DNA: TGTGCCAGCAGTTTACAGGGGATGTTAGAGCCCCAGCATTTT
V: TRBV4-1; D: TRBD2; J: TRBJ2-3; size: few; CDR3: CASSQGLAGMVSTDTQYF; DNA: TGCGCCAGCAGCCAAGGGCTAGCGGGGATGGTTAGCACAGATACGCAGTATTTT
V: TRBV7-2; D: TRBD2; J: TRBJ2-7; size: -; CDR3: CASSFGLAGRSEQYF; DNA: TGTGCCAGCAGCTTTGGGCTAGCGGGACGCTCGGAGCAGTACTTC
V: TRBV3-1; D: -; J: TRBJ2-1; size: -; CDR3: CASSKGWGPRMQQFF; DNA: TGTGCCTCCTCCAAGGGGTGGGGCCCCCGAATGCAGCAGTTCTTC
V: TRBV27; D: -; J: TRBJ2-2; size: few; CDR3: CASRGARELFF; DNA: TGTGCCAGCAGGGGGGCGAGGGAGCTGTTTTTT
V: TRBV14; D: -; J: TRBJ1-1; size: -; CDR3: CASSQGVRRRRSDTEAFF; DNA: TGTGCCAGCAGCCAAGGAGTACGGAGAAGGCGATCGGACACTGAAGCTTTCTTT
V: TRBV12-3/TRBV12-4; D: TRBD1; J: TRBJ1-5; size: few; CDR3: CASSRTGQDHQPQHF; DNA: TGTGCCAGCAGTAGGACCGGACAGGACCATCAGCCCCAGCATTTT
V: TRBV2; D: -; J: TRBJ2-2; size: -; CDR3: CASKTGVAGELFF; DNA: TGTGCCAGCAAAACGGGAGTAGCCGGGGAGCTGTTTTTT
V: TRBV27; D: TRBD1; J: TRBJ2-7; size: few; CDR3: CASSSQRGQIYEQYF; DNA: TGTGCCAGCAGTTCTCAAAGGGGACAGATCTACGAGCAGTACTTC
V: TRBV20-1; D: TRBD2; J: TRBJ2-3; size: many; CDR3: CSASGAGGTADTQYF; DNA: TGCAGTGCTAGTGGGGCGGGAGGAACGGCAGATACGCAGTATTTT
V: TRBV12-3/TRBV12-4; D: TRBD1; J: TRBJ1-2; size: -; CDR3: CASSLAQGAGNYGYTF; DNA: TGTGCCAGCAGTTTAGCGCAGGGGGCTGGTAACTATGGCTACACCTTC
V: TRBV15; D: TRBD1; J: TRBJ2-7; size: -; CDR3: CATSSLPGDRGYEQYF; DNA: TGTGCCACCAGCAGTCTCCCTGGGGACAGGGGCTACGAGCAGTACTTC
V: TRBV19; D: -; J: TRBJ2-3; size: -; CDR3: CASSVSSVDTQYF; DNA: TGTGCCAGTAGTGTCTCTAGCGTTGATACGCAGTATTTT
V: TRBV20-1; D: -; J: TRBJ2-7; size: few; CDR3: CSARVAPNLSYEQYF; DNA: TGCAGTGCTAGAGTTGCTCCAAATCTCTCCTACGAGCAGTACTTC
V: TRBV5-1; D: -; J: TRBJ2-2; size: -; CDR3: CASSRTAATGELFF; DNA: TGCGCCAGCAGCCGGACAGCCGCCACCGGGGAGCTGTTTTTT